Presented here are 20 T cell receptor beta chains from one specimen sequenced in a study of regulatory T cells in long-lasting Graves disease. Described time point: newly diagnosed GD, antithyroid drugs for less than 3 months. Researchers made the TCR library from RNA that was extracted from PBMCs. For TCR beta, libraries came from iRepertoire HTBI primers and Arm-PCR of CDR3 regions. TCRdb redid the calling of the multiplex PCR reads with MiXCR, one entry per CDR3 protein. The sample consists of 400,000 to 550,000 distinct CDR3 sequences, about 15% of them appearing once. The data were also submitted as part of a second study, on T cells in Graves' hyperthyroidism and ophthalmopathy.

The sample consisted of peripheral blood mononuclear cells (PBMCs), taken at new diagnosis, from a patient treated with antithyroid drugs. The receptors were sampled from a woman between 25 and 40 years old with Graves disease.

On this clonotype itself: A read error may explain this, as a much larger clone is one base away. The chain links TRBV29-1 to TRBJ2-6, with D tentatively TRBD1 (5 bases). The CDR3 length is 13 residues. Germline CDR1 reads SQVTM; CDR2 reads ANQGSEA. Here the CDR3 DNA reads TGCAGCGTTGTCCTGTCTGGGGCCAACGTCCTGGCTTTC. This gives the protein CSVVLSGANVLAF.

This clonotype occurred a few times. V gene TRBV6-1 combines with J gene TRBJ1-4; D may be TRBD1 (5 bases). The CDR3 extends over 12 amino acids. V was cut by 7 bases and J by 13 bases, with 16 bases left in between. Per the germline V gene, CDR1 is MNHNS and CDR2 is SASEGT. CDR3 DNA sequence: TGTGCCAGCACCGGGGGGTCCTCGGGACTGTTTTTT. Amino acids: CASTGGSSGLFF.

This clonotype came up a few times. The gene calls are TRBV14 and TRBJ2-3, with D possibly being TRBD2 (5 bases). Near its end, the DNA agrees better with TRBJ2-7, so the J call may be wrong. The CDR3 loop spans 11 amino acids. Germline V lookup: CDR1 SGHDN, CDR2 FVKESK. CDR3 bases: TGTGCCAGCAGCCGGAGGTACGAGCAGTACTTC. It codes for CASSRRYEQYF.

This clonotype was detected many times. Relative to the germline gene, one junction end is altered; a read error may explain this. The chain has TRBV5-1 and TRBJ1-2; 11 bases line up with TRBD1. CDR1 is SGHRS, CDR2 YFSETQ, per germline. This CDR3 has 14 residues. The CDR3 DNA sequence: TGTGCCAGCAGCCTCGGACAGGGGGCCTATGGCTACACCTTC. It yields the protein CASSLGQGAYGYTF.

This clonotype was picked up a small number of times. Here the CDR3 DNA reads TGCAGTGCTAGTTATGCGGGAGACTATGGCTACACCTTC. Translated, it gives CSASYAGDYGYTF. The chain uses TRBV20-1 and TRBJ1-2, with D hard to call. Germline loops: CDR1 DFQATT, CDR2 SNEGSKA (reference sequence). The ends were cut back, 3 bases at V and 3 bases at J, with 11 bases in the middle. This CDR3 contains 13 residues.

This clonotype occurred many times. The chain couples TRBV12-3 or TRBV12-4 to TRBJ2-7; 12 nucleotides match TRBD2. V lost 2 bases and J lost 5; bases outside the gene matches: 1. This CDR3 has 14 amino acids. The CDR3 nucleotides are TGTGCCAGCAGTTTAACTAGCGGGAGGAACGAGCAGTACTTC. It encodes CASSLTSGRNEQYF.

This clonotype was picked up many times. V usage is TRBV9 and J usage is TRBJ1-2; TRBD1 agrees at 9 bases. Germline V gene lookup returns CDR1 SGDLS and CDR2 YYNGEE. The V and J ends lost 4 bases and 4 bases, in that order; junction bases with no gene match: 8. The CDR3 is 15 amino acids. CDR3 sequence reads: CASSQGGQGSYGYTF. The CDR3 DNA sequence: TGTGCCAGCAGCCAGGGTGGACAGGGGAGCTATGGCTACACCTTC.

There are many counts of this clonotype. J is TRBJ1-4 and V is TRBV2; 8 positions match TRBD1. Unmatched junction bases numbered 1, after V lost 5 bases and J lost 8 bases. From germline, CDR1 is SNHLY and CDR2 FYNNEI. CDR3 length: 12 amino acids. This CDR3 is CASSWTGEKLFF. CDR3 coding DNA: TGTGCCAGCAGTTGGACAGGGGAAAAACTGTTTTTT.

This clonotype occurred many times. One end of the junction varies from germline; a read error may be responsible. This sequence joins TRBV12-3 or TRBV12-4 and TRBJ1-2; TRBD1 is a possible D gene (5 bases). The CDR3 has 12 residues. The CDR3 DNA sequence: TGTGCCAGCAGTTTACAAGGGGATGGCCACACCTTC. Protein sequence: CASSLQGDGHTF.

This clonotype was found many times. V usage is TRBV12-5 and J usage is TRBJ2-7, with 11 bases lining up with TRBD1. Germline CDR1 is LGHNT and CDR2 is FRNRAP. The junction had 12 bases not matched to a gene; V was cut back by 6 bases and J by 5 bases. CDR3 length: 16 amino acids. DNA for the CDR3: TGTGCTAGTGGGCCCGGACAGGGGGCAAGGACCCACGAGCAGTACTTC. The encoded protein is CASGPGQGARTHEQYF.

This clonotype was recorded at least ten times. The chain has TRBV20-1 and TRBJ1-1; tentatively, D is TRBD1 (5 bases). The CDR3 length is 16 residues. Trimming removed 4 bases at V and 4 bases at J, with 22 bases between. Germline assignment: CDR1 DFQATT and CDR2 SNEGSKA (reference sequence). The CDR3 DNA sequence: TGCAGTGCTAACCCTCGGGGTTTAGGGGTTGGCACTGAAGCTTTCTTT. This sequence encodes CSANPRGLGVGTEAFF.

CDR3 DNA sequence: TGTGCCAGCAGCCGGGACGTCGGCGAGCAGTACTTC. Residues: CASSRDVGEQYF. J is TRBJ2-7 and V is TRBV7-2; D may correspond to TRBD1 or TRBD2 (5 bases each). CDR3 length: 12 residues. Germline CDR1 and CDR2: SGHTA and FQGNSA. V lost 5 bases and J lost 6, with 11 bases in between.

Written as DNA, the CDR3 is TGTGCCAGCAGGGAACCTTACAGAAATAGCAATCAGCCCCAGCATTTT. It specifies CASREPYRNSNQPQHF. The V gene is TRBV25-1, the J gene TRBJ1-5; D is uncertain. CDR3 size: 16 residues. V was pared by 6 bases and J by 0 bases, with 15 bases between. CDR1 is MGHDK, CDR2 SYGVNS, per germline.

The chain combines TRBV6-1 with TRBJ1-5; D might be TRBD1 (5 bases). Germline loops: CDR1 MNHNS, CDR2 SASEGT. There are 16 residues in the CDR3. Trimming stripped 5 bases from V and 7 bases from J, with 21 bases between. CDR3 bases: TGTGCCAGCAGTACAAAAGGACACTCCGGAGGGCAGCCCCAGCATTTT. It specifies CASSTKGHSGGQPQHF.

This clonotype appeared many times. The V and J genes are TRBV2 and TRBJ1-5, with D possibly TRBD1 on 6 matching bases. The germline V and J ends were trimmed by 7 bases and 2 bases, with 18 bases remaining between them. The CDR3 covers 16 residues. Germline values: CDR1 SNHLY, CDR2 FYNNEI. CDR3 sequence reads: CASTSDPGQRNQPQHF. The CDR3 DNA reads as TGTGCCAGCACTTCCGACCCGGGACAACGCAATCAGCCCCAGCATTTT.

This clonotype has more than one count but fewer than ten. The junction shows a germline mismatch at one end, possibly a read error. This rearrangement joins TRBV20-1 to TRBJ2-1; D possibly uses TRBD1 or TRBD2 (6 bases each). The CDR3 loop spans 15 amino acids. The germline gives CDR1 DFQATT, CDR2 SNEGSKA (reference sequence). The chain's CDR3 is CSVRGTFRLGNEQFF. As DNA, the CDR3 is TGCAGTGTTAGAGGGACATTCAGACTAGGCAATGAGCAGTTCTTC.

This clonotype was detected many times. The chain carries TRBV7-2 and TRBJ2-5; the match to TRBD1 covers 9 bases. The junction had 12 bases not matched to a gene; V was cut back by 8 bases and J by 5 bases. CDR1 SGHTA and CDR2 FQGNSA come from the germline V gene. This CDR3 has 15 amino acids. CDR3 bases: TGTGCCAGCGGCAAACCGGGGACAGGGTACGAGACCCAGTACTTC. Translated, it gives CASGKPGTGYETQYF.

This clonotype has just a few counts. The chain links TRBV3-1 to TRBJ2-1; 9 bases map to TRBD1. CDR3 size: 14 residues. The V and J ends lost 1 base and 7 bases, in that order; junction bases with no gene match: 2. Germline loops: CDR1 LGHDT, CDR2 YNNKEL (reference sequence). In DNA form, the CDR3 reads TGTGCCAGCAGCCAAGGGACAGGGGTAAATGAGCAGTTCTTC. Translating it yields CASSQGTGVNEQFF.

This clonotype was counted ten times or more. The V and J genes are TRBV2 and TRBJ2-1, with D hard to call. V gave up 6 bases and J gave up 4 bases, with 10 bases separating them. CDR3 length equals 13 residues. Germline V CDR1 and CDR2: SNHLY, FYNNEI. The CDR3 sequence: CASSSSSYNEQFF. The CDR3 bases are TGTGCCAGCAGCTCCTCGTCGTACAATGAGCAGTTCTTC.

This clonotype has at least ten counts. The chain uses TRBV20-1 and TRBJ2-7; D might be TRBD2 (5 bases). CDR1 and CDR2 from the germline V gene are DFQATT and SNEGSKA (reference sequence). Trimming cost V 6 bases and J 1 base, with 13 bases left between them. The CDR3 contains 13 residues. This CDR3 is CSANIGGSYEQYF. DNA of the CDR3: TGCAGTGCCAATATCGGCGGGTCCTACGAGCAGTACTTC.